This T cell receptor beta chain was obtained from a study of T cell responses to AZD1222 COVID-19 vaccine. Notes on the study in general: CD4 TCRs associated with vaccination spanned spike, dominating at 160-218 and 743-854. Seropositive status at baseline applied to only 6 or 7 AZD1222 recipients. Clonal diversity may have been underestimated in mostly white British donors.

This CDR3 contains 15 residues. Unmatched junction bases numbered 5, after V lost 5 bases and J lost 0 bases. Germline CDR1 LGHDT, CDR2 YNNKEL (reference sequence). On this clone itself: Its antigen remains unidentified.

Clones were read by immunoSEQ multiplex PCR, and TCRdb kept only the in-frame ones, dropping some. The table for this sample gives 150,000 or so clones. Sequencing input: peripheral blood. This clonotype was sampled from an adult in good health. This chain connects TRBV3-1 (or the pseudogene TRBV3-2) to TRBJ1-2; 8 nucleotides agree with TRBD1. CDR3 loop: CASSDRGQTNYGYTF. The CDR3 nucleotides read TGTGCCAGCAGCGACAGGGGACAAACTAACTATGGCTACACCTTC.